Here is one TCR beta chain with its context. This sample was included in a study of cytotoxic CD8 clonotypes in ibrutinib-treated CLL. V shed 5 bases and J 3 bases; nucleotides not matched to a gene: 8. The CDR3 loop spans 16 amino acids. Germline V gene sequence: CDR1 SGHRS, CDR2 YFSETQ. Only in-frame clones appear in the TCRdb table, and some are missing; sequencing was by immunoSEQ multiplex PCR. The data contain around 130,000 clones, around four fifths of them singletons. This clonotype was sampled from a human donor with chronic lymphocytic leukemia. The sequences come from PBMCs, collected after 24 months of ibrutinib treatment. The chain recombines TRBV5-1 with TRBJ2-1; 10 bases line up with TRBD1. The CDR3 spells CASSFDRGRFYNEQFF. The CDR3 DNA reads TGCGCCAGCAGTTTCGACAGGGGGCGATTCTACAATGAGCAGTTCTTC.